This T cell receptor (beta chain) was found in a study of CD8 T cells in ankylosing spondylitis (dated by TCRdb to 2016 to 2017). In the study overall: The study profiled T cell receptor beta repertoires in healthy donors and ankylosing spondylitis patients to find disease-linked TCR variants. Samples of peripheral blood were taken, and for ankylosing spondylitis patients, synovial fluid was collected as well. The full study cohort was made up of approximately 24 ankylosing spondylitis patients and about a hundred healthy donors. The paper as a whole reports these results and caveats: A TCR beta motif made up of seven or eight highly homologous amino acid variants appeared to be characteristic of blood from ankylosing spondylitis patients. The disease-linked clones had a CD8+ phenotype and were found at relatively low frequencies in peripheral blood. Some motif variants were previously reported in synovial fluid and blood of reactive arthritis patients, suggesting common disease-initiation mechanisms. The disease-linked clones were reported to be significantly enriched in matched synovial fluid samples from ankylosing spondylitis patients.

This clonotype was detected many times. The specificity of this receptor is unknown. The junction differs from germline at one of its ends, possibly a read error. The CDR3 numbers 9 residues from cysteine through phenylalanine. Only CDR3 DNA remains: 27 bases, in frame from the first base. The germline V gene supplies CDR1 LGHNT and CDR2 FRNRAP. The sequencer was an Illumina HiSeq 2500. Quantitative 5'-RACE with molecular barcodes was used to prepare TCR beta libraries. In the source study's methods: A new computational method based on a probabilistic model of VDJ rearrangement was used to identify disease-linked TCR variants. TCRdb handled the public reads itself, with Q25 trimming in fastp and clone calling in MiXCR, and kept productive beta chains. Duplicate CDR3 protein sequences are folded into a single record with the most common DNA and genes. The V and J calls shown here were made by TCRdb, not taken from the authors' results. This sample has 300,000 to 350,000 distinct CDR3 sequences in its table, and about 15% of those were observed once. 0.85% to 1.4% of the sample rests with the top ten.

The receptor was isolated from a male donor with ankylosing spondylitis or in good health (not recorded which). Material for sequencing was blood, either unsorted or a sorted T cell fraction (not recorded which). In this chain, TRBV12-5 is recombined with TRBJ1-2, with the D gene call left open. The CDR3 sequence is CASGFIPSF. The DNA reads as follows: TGTGCTAGTGGTTTTATCCCATCCTTC. With the rest looked up from the reference TRBV12-5 and TRBJ1-2 genes rather than sequenced, the full variable domain is DARVTQTPRHKVTEMGQEVTMRCQPILGHNTVFWYRQTMMQGLELLAYFRNRAPLDDSGMPKDRFSAEMPDATLATLKIQPSEPRDSAVYFCASGFIPSFGSGTRLTVV.